Sequencing of this TCR beta chain was carried out in a study of T cells in Graves' hyperthyroidism and ophthalmopathy. Study context: Peripheral blood was taken when the disease was first diagnosed, before any treatment began. The study, taken as a whole, reports: Most clonotypes that expanded in the thyroid above 0.001 also showed up in blood.

Source material for PBMCs was around 10 ml fresh peripheral blood. Trimming took 6 bases from V and 7 from J; bases not matched to a gene: 8. This CDR3 spans 14 amino acids. Per germline, CDR1 SGHTA and CDR2 FQGNSA. Template material for amplifying TCR beta CDR3 regions consisted of RNA transcripts. The HTBI primer set served for first-round RT-PCR of the TCR CDR3. TCRdb re-derived calls from the multiplex PCR reads in MiXCR, one entry per CDR3 protein. The repertoire has 540,000 or so distinct CDR3 sequences, approximately 14% of them found once; the top ten carry 6.5% to 8%. In this sample, this clonotype turned up many times. Its antigen is still unknown.

The chain couples TRBV7-2 to TRBJ1-4, with 7 nucleotides matching TRBD1. The receptor's source is a young woman with Graves' hyperthyroidism. The sequencing input was blood. CDR3 in amino acids: CASRAGDSSEKLFF. The CDR3 coding sequence is TGTGCCAGCAGAGCGGGGGACAGTAGTGAAAAACTGTTTTTT.